This T cell receptor beta chain was captured by sequencing in a study of identical twins (dated by TCRdb to 2016 to 2017). A note on the overall study: To test whether fetal clonotypes persist, the study used deep sequencing on TCR alpha and beta repertoires from monozygotic twins, unrelated adults of various ages, and cord blood. To rule out contamination, replicate twin experiments were performed at different times with different library preparation protocols. Points the paper makes about the study in general: Out-of-frame TCR alpha sharing in monozygotic twins was systematically underestimated by recombination models, whereas sharing between unrelated individuals was in agreement with the recombination models. Abundant cord blood beta clonotypes carried fewer insertions; young adult naive repertoires showed a weaker similar trend, while memory repertoires showed none. The excess sharing between twins in beta out-of-frame sequences was weaker because fewer shared sequences reduced the signal-to-noise ratio. Because the same donors could not be followed over many years, the conclusions relied on cross-sectional statistical analysis. Zero-insertion analyses could be partly confounded by invariant T cells such as MAIT and iNKT, although diverse VJ usage argued against such confounding for most clonotypes. Compared with coincidental sharing between unrelated individuals, out-of-frame TCR alpha sequences shared between twins showed an excess of sequences with low generation probability.

Every donor in the study was a healthy Caucasian. Regarding this clonotype: What this receptor recognizes is not known. No much larger clonotype is one base removed from it; base qualities were not supplied.

The germline V and J ends show losses of 3 bases and 2 bases respectively, and no gene match explains 7 bases of the junction. From the germline V gene, CDR1 is SGHAT and CDR2 is FQNNGV. From the cysteine up to the phenylalanine, the CDR3 has a length of 16 residues. Just CDR3 DNA is preserved here, 48 bases in frame from base 1. The protocol used for the library was 5' RACE. TCRdb records Illumina HiSeq 2000 as the sequencer. A universal primer binding site was added through template switching, and the final cDNA carried a unique molecular identifier so that TCR cDNA molecules could be counted accurately. First-strand cDNA for TCR alpha and beta chains was synthesized from specific primers in the conserved constant-segment region. Each cDNA library was double barcoded, with a SMART-Mk sample barcode plus Illumina barcodes, to control for contamination. Two successive PCR steps introduced TruSeq adapter sequences along with Illumina sample barcodes. TCR alpha and beta cDNA libraries were sequenced on the Illumina HiSeq platform with custom primers. The authors processed their data as follows. MiGEC was used to process raw reads and extract unique molecular identifiers, and MiXCR was used to find CDR3 positions. For each individual, recombination models were inferred using an EM algorithm with the repgenHMM and IGoR tools. The tcR package in R was used for shared clonotype analysis, with sharing normalized by the product of cloneset sizes. To study raw recombination without the effects of thymic and clonal selection, out-of-frame nonproductive sequences were analyzed. TCRdb reanalyzed the raw reads on its own, using fastp at Q25 for trimming and MiXCR for clone calling, and kept in-frame beta chains. Rows with one shared CDR3 protein collapse into an entry with the most common genes and DNA. The V and J calls reflect TCRdb's pipeline rather than the authors' work. In this sample the table shows 1.5 million to 2 million distinct CDR3 sequences, roughly a third of which occur a single time. The ten largest account for approximately 0.29% of the sample.

The sequence came from a newborn girl in good health. The rearrangement combines TRBV11-2 with TRBJ2-7, with 10 bases aligning to TRBD1. The specimen sequenced was cord blood. The CDR3 region reads CASSFPGGTGAYEQYF. Read as DNA, the sequence is TGTGCCAGCAGCTTCCCGGGTGGGACAGGGGCCTACGAGCAGTACTTC.